Listed here are 13 T cell receptor beta chains from one sample, sequenced in a study of OX40 agonist ivuxolimab in advanced cancers. Using immunoSEQ multiplex PCR, the repertoire was profiled, and TCRdb retains in-frame clones only, with some absent. The sample yields 39,000 or so clones, 75% to 90% seen once. Specimen: CD4+ or CD8+ T cells sorted from blood, collected in a trial of the OX40 agonist ivuxolimab. Receptors originate from an adult with an advanced solid tumor such as melanoma, head and neck, liver or kidney cancer.

As concerns this clone: One end of the junction fails to match germline, which may point to a read error. The chain has TRBV4-1 and TRBJ2-7, with a weak D call TRBD2 (6 bases). CDR3 length: 11 residues. From germline, CDR1 is MGHRA and CDR2 YSYEKL. The CDR3 is CASSPAWGVDF. DNA for the CDR3: TGCGCCAGCAGCCCCGCGTGGGGGGTTGATTTC.

J is TRBJ2-3 and V is TRBV13; D unresolved. V was clipped by 0 bases and J by 6 bases, with 13 bases between them. This CDR3 is built from 15 residues. Germline V gene sequence: CDR1 PRHDT, CDR2 FYEKMQ (reference sequence). CDR3 residues: CASSLGRISADTQYF. The CDR3 nucleotides read TGTGCCAGCAGCTTAGGAAGGATTTCGGCGGATACGCAGTATTTT.

This sequence joins TRBV2 and TRBJ2-7; D remains ambiguous. CDR3 length: 13 residues. Germline CDR1 and CDR2: SNHLY and FYNNEI. V was trimmed by 2 bases and J by 0 bases, leaving 5 bases between them. The CDR3 loop reads CASSEWSSYEQYF. The CDR3 nucleotides read TGTGCCAGCAGTGAATGGAGCTCCTACGAGCAGTACTTC.

This sequence joins TRBV18 and TRBJ2-1; no clear D. The CDR3 has 13 residues. Germline V gene data show CDR1 as KGHSH and CDR2 as LQKENI. V was trimmed by 3 bases and J by 6 bases, leaving 9 bases between them. CDR3 sequence: CASSPGERNEQFF. The CDR3 DNA sequence: TGTGCCAGCTCACCTGGCGAACGCAATGAGCAGTTCTTC.

The V call is TRBV15, the J call TRBJ1-5, with 9 bases identical to TRBD1. The V segment lost 3 bases and the J segment 2 bases; nucleotides outside the gene matches: 2. Per the germline V gene, CDR1 is LNHNV and CDR2 is YYDKDF (reference sequence). The CDR3 has 15 amino acids. The CDR3 coding sequence is TGTGCCACCAGCAGGGGACAGGGAGGCAATCAGCCCCAGCATTTT. Encoded protein: CATSRGQGGNQPQHF.

V gene TRBV5-1 combines with J gene TRBJ2-2, with D maybe TRBD2 (7 bases). Looked up from germline, CDR1 is SGHRS and CDR2 is YFSETQ. The CDR3 loop spans 16 amino acids. V lost 1 base, J lost 2 bases, and 12 bases lay in between. The CDR3 loop is CASSLWGGRNTGELFF. CDR3 DNA: TGCGCCAGCAGCTTGTGGGGGGGCCGTAACACCGGGGAGCTGTTTTTT.

This chain connects TRBV29-1 to TRBJ1-1, with D tentatively TRBD1 (6 bases). From germline, CDR1 is SQVTM and CDR2 ANQGSEA. This CDR3 is built from 16 residues. V was pared by 0 bases and J by 1 base, with 15 bases between. DNA of the CDR3: TGCAGCGTTGAAGAAAGGGCCAGGGGAGGGAACACTGAAGCTTTCTTT. Translation gives CSVEERARGGNTEAFF.

The gene calls are TRBV5-4 and TRBJ1-1; D is unresolved. The CDR3 totals 12 residues. The V end lost 3 bases, the J end lost 5 bases, and 8 bases lay between the germline ends. CDR1 is SGHNT and CDR2 is YYREEE in the germline V gene (reference sequence). The CDR3 spells CASSYGSTEAFF. CDR3 nucleotides: TGTGCCAGCAGCTATGGAAGTACTGAAGCTTTCTTT.

V gene TRBV5-1 combines with J gene TRBJ1-2, with 10 bases matching TRBD1. The germline gives CDR1 SGHRS, CDR2 YFSETQ. The CDR3 covers 15 residues. V shed 4 bases and J 6 bases; nucleotides not matched to a gene: 9. This CDR3 is CASSLRGTGENGYTF. DNA for the CDR3: TGCGCCAGCAGCCTCCGAGGGACAGGGGAGAATGGCTACACCTTC.

V usage is TRBV7-2 and J usage is TRBJ2-3; 9 nucleotides line up with TRBD2. Germline CDR1 SGHTA, CDR2 FQGNSA. V lost 8 bases and J lost 0; bases outside the gene matches: 6. The CDR3 totals 15 residues. CDR3 loop: CASHNAGGSTDTQYF. Written as DNA, the CDR3 is TGTGCCAGCCACAACGCGGGGGGGAGCACAGATACGCAGTATTTT.

V is TRBV9 and J is TRBJ2-3, with 7 positions matching TRBD1. Germline V gene data show CDR1 as SGDLS and CDR2 as YYNGEE. V was clipped by 3 bases and J by 7 bases; unmatched bases: 11. The CDR3 loop spans 15 amino acids. The CDR3 loop is CASSAPFTGVNTQYF. CDR3 DNA: TGTGCCAGCAGCGCGCCGTTCACAGGGGTGAATACGCAGTATTTT.

The chain has TRBV11-2 and TRBJ2-7; D is uncertain. Germline V gives CDR1 SGHAT, CDR2 FQNNGV. The CDR3 is made up of 12 amino acids. The ends were cut back, 1 base at V and 3 bases at J, with 4 bases in the middle. In DNA form, the CDR3 reads TGTGCCAGCAGCTTAGGTGTCTACGAGCAGTACTTC. Its protein is CASSLGVYEQYF.

With respect to this clone: Germline and junction disagree at one end, which may indicate a read error. The genes are TRBV7-7 and TRBJ2-1; D remains ambiguous. This CDR3 comprises 15 residues. Germline loops: CDR1 SSHAT, CDR2 FNYEAQ (reference sequence). The CDR3 DNA sequence: TGTGCTAGCAGCTCCTCCTTCCAAGGATACAATGAGCAGTTCTTC. Translation gives CASSSSFQGYNEQFF.